These 17 T cell receptor beta chains came from one sample sequenced in a study of CD8 T cells in Susac syndrome. Random hexamers served to reverse transcribe about 0.5 to 1 ug RNA. TCRdb used MiXCR to reprocess the immunoSEQ multiplex PCR reads, holding one entry per CDR3 protein. Among hundreds of thousands of distinct CDR3 sequences, less than 96% were seen once, and the ten largest hold 0.1%. Sequenced sample: CD4+ T cells from PBMCs. The receptors were sampled from a human donor with Susac syndrome.

V and J are TRBV14 and TRBJ2-5; no definite D call. The V gene's germline CDR1 is SGHDN and CDR2 FVKESK. The CDR3 is 13 residues long. Trimming shortened V by 4 bases and J by 2 bases, and 8 bases separated the two germline ends. CDR3 in amino acids: CASSLFLQETQYF. CDR3 coding DNA: TGTGCCAGCAGCCTGTTTCTTCAAGAGACCCAGTACTTC.

This chain connects TRBV30 to TRBJ1-1, with D hard to call. V lost 3 bases and J 5 bases, leaving 7 bases between the germline ends. Per the germline V gene, CDR1 is GTSNPN and CDR2 is SVGIG (reference sequence). This CDR3 has 11 amino acids. CDR3 in DNA: TGTGCCTGGAGGGTGGGTACTGAAGCTTTCTTT. Its translation is CAWRVGTEAFF.

A few counts support this clonotype. V usage is TRBV29-1 and J usage is TRBJ1-1, with TRBD1 matching over 9 bases. Trimming cost V 2 bases and J 5 bases; bases outside gene matches: 3. The germline gives CDR1 SQVTM, CDR2 ANQGSEA. CDR3 length: 13 amino acids. CDR3 DNA: TGCAGCGTTGAACGGGGACAGGGAACTGAAGCTTTCTTT. It codes for CSVERGQGTEAFF.

The chain combines TRBV28 with TRBJ2-1; D possibly corresponds to TRBD1 (6 bases). This CDR3 contains 16 residues. Germline CDR1 is MDHEN and CDR2 is SYDVKM. V lost 6 bases to trimming and J lost 0 bases, with 15 bases between them. The CDR3 is CASRRKTGSSYNEQFF. The CDR3 DNA sequence: TGTGCCAGCAGACGTAAAACAGGGAGCTCCTACAATGAGCAGTTCTTC.

This chain connects TRBV29-1 to TRBJ1-5, with unresolved D. With 6 bases removed from V and 2 bases from J, the gap between germline ends came to 11 bases. CDR1 and CDR2 from the germline V gene are SQVTM and ANQGSEA. The CDR3 totals 13 residues. In DNA, the CDR3 is TGCAGCGTCTCGGGTGGGGGCAATCAGCCCCAGCATTTT. Translation gives CSVSGGGNQPQHF.

This chain links TRBV11-2 with TRBJ2-5; 7 bases are shared with TRBD1. The CDR3 loop spans 14 amino acids. Losses at the gene ends were 4 bases for V and 0 bases for J; bases not matched to a gene: 2. CDR1 is SGHAT, CDR2 FQNNGV, per germline. CDR3 region: CASSWGQNQETQYF. The DNA for the CDR3 is TGTGCCAGCAGCTGGGGACAGAACCAAGAGACCCAGTACTTC.

This chain joins TRBV5-1 and TRBJ2-4; maybe TRBD1 (5 bases). V gave up 1 base and J gave up 4 bases, with 9 bases separating them. This CDR3 contains 14 residues. Germline loops: CDR1 SGHRS, CDR2 YFSETQ. The CDR3 sequence: CASSLQGTKNIQYF. CDR3 in DNA: TGCGCCAGCAGCTTGCAGGGTACAAAAAACATTCAGTACTTC.

This clonotype was seen only a few times. Written as DNA, the CDR3 is TGTGCCAGCAGCCAAATCGATGAGCAGTTCTTC. Translating gives CASSQIDEQFF. The chain is built from TRBV3-1 and TRBJ2-1; D unresolved. V gave up 2 bases and J gave up 8 bases, with 4 bases separating them. Germline CDR1 reads LGHDT; CDR2 reads YNNKEL (reference sequence). The CDR3 loop spans 11 amino acids.

The rearrangement links TRBV20-1 to TRBJ1-5, with TRBD1 identical over 9 bases. Germline lookup yields CDR1 DFQATT and CDR2 SNEGSKA (reference sequence). The J segment lost 5 bases and the V segment lost 6 bases, leaving 8 bases of the junction unmatched. This CDR3 is built from 14 residues. The CDR3 is CSATKTGGDQPQHF. The DNA of the CDR3 is TGCAGTGCCACCAAGACAGGGGGGGATCAGCCCCAGCATTTT.

The chain joins TRBV6-4 to TRBJ2-3; no reliable D call. The germline V gene encodes CDR1 MRHNA and CDR2 SNTAGT. The V end was cut by 0 bases, the J end by 5 bases, with 12 bases between. CDR3 length: 15 residues. CDR3 region: CASSDSGWVGDTQYF. In nucleotides, the CDR3 is TGTGCCAGCAGTGACTCCGGATGGGTCGGAGATACGCAGTATTTT.

The chain carries TRBV15 and TRBJ2-1; the match to TRBD2 covers 7 bases. Germline loops: CDR1 LNHNV, CDR2 YYDKDF (reference sequence). There are 13 residues in the CDR3. V shed 5 bases, J shed 9 bases, and the junction held 7 bases outside the gene matches. CDR3 sequence reads: CATSRREMGEQFF. CDR3 nucleotide sequence: TGTGCCACCAGCCGGCGGGAGATGGGTGAGCAGTTCTTC.

In the case of this clonotype: The junction does not match germline at one end; this may be a read error. This rearrangement joins TRBV3-1 to TRBJ2-1; D may be TRBD2 (6 bases). Germline V gives CDR1 LGHDT, CDR2 YNNKEL (reference sequence). The CDR3 has 12 residues. The CDR3 DNA is TGTGCCAGCAGCCTGTTGCGGGGAGCCACGATCTTC. Translation gives CASSLLRGATIF.

The chain combines TRBV6-6 with TRBJ1-2, with TRBD1 identical over 9 bases. The V and J ends lost 7 bases and 7 bases, in that order; junction bases with no gene match: 7. From germline, CDR1 is MNHNY and CDR2 SVGAGI (reference sequence). The CDR3 is 13 residues long. For the CDR3, the DNA is TGTGCCAGCACCAACCGGGACAGGGCTGGCTACACCTTC. This gives the protein CASTNRDRAGYTF.

This chain joins TRBV19 and TRBJ1-2, with unresolved D. V gave up 2 bases and J gave up 2 bases, with 6 bases separating them. The CDR3 runs to 13 residues. Germline V lookup: CDR1 LNHDA, CDR2 SQIVND (reference sequence). The chain's CDR3 is CASSIRANYGYTF. The CDR3 DNA reads TGTGCCAGTAGTATAAGGGCGAACTATGGCTACACCTTC.

This sequence joins TRBV5-1 and TRBJ1-2; no clear D gene. Germline V lookup: CDR1 SGHRS, CDR2 YFSETQ. The CDR3 has 13 amino acids. The V end was cut by 2 bases, the J end by 1 base, with 6 bases between. CDR3 in amino acids: CASSFRGNYGYTF. In DNA, the CDR3 is TGCGCCAGCAGCTTCCGGGGTAACTATGGCTACACCTTC.

This clonotype was counted between two and nine times. This CDR3 reads CASSLSLLNEQFF. DNA of the CDR3: TGTGCCAGCAGCTTAAGTCTACTCAATGAGCAGTTCTTC. The V gene is TRBV7-8, the J gene TRBJ2-1; no reliable D call. CDR1 SGHVS and CDR2 FQNEAQ come from the germline V gene. This CDR3 spans 13 amino acids. The V gene lost 2 bases and the J gene lost 6 bases, with 8 bases spanning the gap.

The chain has TRBV27 and TRBJ1-5, with D tentatively TRBD1 (6 bases). With 5 bases removed from V and 5 bases from J, the gap between germline ends came to 13 bases. The CDR3 contains 14 residues. CDR1 is MNHEY and CDR2 is SMNVEV in the germline V gene (reference sequence). The CDR3 DNA is TGTGCCAGCAGTCAGACAGGTGTTGATCAGCCCCAGCATTTT. It specifies CASSQTGVDQPQHF.